These 20 T cell receptor beta chains were all obtained from the same sample, sequenced in a study of OX40 agonist ivuxolimab in advanced cancers. Using immunoSEQ multiplex PCR, the repertoire was profiled, and TCRdb retains in-frame clones only, with some absent. In the table there are about 82,000 clones, roughly 83% of which are singletons. This sample comprised CD4+ or CD8+ T cells sorted from blood, obtained in a trial of the OX40 agonist ivuxolimab. The source of these receptors is an adult with an advanced solid tumor such as melanoma, head and neck, liver or kidney cancer.

This chain links TRBV6-5 with TRBJ1-4; 8 positions match TRBD1. V gave up 6 bases and J gave up 5 bases; unmatched junction bases: 8. CDR3 size: 15 residues. Germline assignment: CDR1 MNHEY and CDR2 SVGAGI. For the CDR3, the DNA is TGTGCCAGCAGCCAGTCCGGGGACAGGAATGAAAAACTGTTTTTT. Translated, it gives CASSQSGDRNEKLFF.

The V and J genes are TRBV6-1 and TRBJ2-1; D might be TRBD2 (6 bases). V lost 7 bases and J lost 10, with 20 bases in between. Germline-derived CDR1 and CDR2 are MNHNS and SASEGT. The CDR3 contains 14 residues. CDR3 nucleotide sequence: TGTGCCAGCACCTCCGGGGGAGCTGTCAACGAGCAGTTCTTC. Translated, it gives CASTSGGAVNEQFF.

The rearrangement joins TRBV7-3 to TRBJ2-5; possibly TRBD2 for D (7 bases). The CDR3 length is 15 residues. The V gene lost 5 bases and the J gene lost 4 bases, with 17 bases spanning the gap. Germline CDR1 is SGHTA and CDR2 is FQGTGA. CDR3 bases: TGTGCCAGCAGCCCCGTGGGGGCGGGGGTAGAGACCCAGTACTTC. Encoded protein: CASSPVGAGVETQYF.

This chain joins TRBV2 and TRBJ2-3, with 8 bases that match TRBD2. Germline V gene data show CDR1 as SNHLY and CDR2 as FYNNEI. This CDR3 spans 14 amino acids. Trimming removed 8 bases from V and 2 bases from J; junction bases left unmatched: 6. The CDR3 region has the DNA TGTGCCAGCGGCGGGCGGGGGGCCACAGATACGCAGTATTTT. It is translated as CASGGRGATDTQYF.

CDR3 bases: TGTGCCATCAGCGGACTAGCGGGTAACACCGGGGAGCTGTTTTTT. Protein sequence: CAISGLAGNTGELFF. The chain employs TRBV10-3 and TRBJ2-2; 11 positions match TRBD2. This CDR3 is built from 15 residues. The V gene's germline CDR1 is ENHRY and CDR2 SYGVKD. V dropped 6 bases and J dropped 2; count of bases not matched to a gene: 2.

This rearrangement joins TRBV23-1 to TRBJ2-1, with D possibly matching TRBD2 (5 bases). TRBV23-1 is given ORF status, its function remaining uncertain. V was cut by 4 bases and J by 5 bases, with 15 bases left in between. The CDR3 spans 15 residues. CDR3 DNA sequence: TGCGCCAGCAGTCCTACCCCGCTAGCACACAATGAGCAGTTCTTC. Translation gives CASSPTPLAHNEQFF.

On this clone itself: The junction differs from germline at one of its ends, possibly a read error. CDR3 sequence reads: CASSPGTGRDNEQLF. CDR3 sequence (DNA): TGTGCCAGCAGCCCAGGGACAGGACGAGACAATGAGCAGCTCTTC. This chain uses TRBV5-8 with TRBJ2-1; TRBD1 agrees at 8 bases. The CDR3 has 15 amino acids. Germline CDR1 SGHTS, CDR2 YDEGEE. Together with reference TRBV5-8 and TRBJ2-1, the CDR3 gives the full variable domain: EAGVTQSPTHLIKTRGQQATLRCSPISGHTSVYWYQQALGLGLQFLLWYDEGEERNRGNFPPRFSGRQFPNYSSELNVNALELEDSALYLCASSPGTGRDNEQLFGPGTRLTVL.

The chain couples TRBV28 to TRBJ2-7; 8 bases align to TRBD1. The trim removed 5 bases at V and 7 bases at J, leaving 10 bases unmatched. The CDR3 runs to 14 residues. Germline V gives CDR1 MDHEN, CDR2 SYDVKM. The CDR3 region is CASSPTDRVGEQYF. Here the CDR3 DNA reads TGTGCCAGCAGTCCTACGGACAGGGTTGGAGAGCAGTACTTC.

This clone has only one observation. The chain couples TRBV5-1 to TRBJ1-1; D is perhaps TRBD1 (6 bases). V was cut by 2 bases and J by 1 base, with 15 bases left in between. Looked up from germline, CDR1 is SGHRS and CDR2 is YFSETQ. This CDR3 region has 16 residues. The CDR3 protein is CASSFGGWKSNTEAFF. CDR3 sequence (DNA): TGCGCCAGCAGCTTTGGGGGCTGGAAATCGAACACTGAAGCTTTCTTT. The full variable domain, with the rest looked up from reference TRBV5-1 and TRBJ1-1, is KAGVTQTPRYLIKTRGQQVTLSCSPISGHRSVSWYQQTPGQGLQFLFEYFSETQRNKGNFPGRFSGRQFSNSRSEMNVSTLELGDSALYLCASSFGGWKSNTEAFFGQGTRLTVV.

The chain joins TRBV7-9 to TRBJ1-2, with TRBD1 matching over 8 bases. The V gene end was trimmed by 5 bases and the J gene end by 8 bases; junction bases not matched to a gene: 7. CDR1 is SEHNR, CDR2 FQNEAQ, per germline (reference sequence). The CDR3 sequence is 13 residues long. The CDR3 here is CASSPGQGDGYTF. The CDR3 DNA sequence: TGTGCCAGCAGCCCAGGACAGGGTGACGGCTACACCTTC. Filled out from reference TRBV7-9 and TRBJ1-2, the complete variable domain reads DTGVSQNPRHKITKRGQNVTFRCDPISEHNRLYWYRQTLGQGPEFLTYFQNEAQLEKSRLLSDRFSAERPKGSFSTLEIQRTEQGDSAMYLCASSPGQGDGYTFGSGTRLTVV.

The chain links TRBV19 to TRBJ2-5; the match to TRBD2 covers 13 bases. Germline values: CDR1 LNHDA, CDR2 SQIVND (reference sequence). The ends lost 6 bases at V and 5 bases at J; junction bases unmatched: 6. The CDR3 sequence is 15 residues long. The CDR3 DNA reads as TGTGCCAGTAGCGAACTAGCGGGGGGGGGCGAGACCCAGTACTTC. Amino acid sequence: CASSELAGGGETQYF.

The V call is TRBV5-1, the J call TRBJ1-6, with 7 bases lining up with TRBD1. Trimming removed 4 bases from V and 7 bases from J; junction bases left unmatched: 11. Germline CDR1 SGHRS, CDR2 YFSETQ. The CDR3 contains 16 residues. The CDR3 DNA is TGCGCCAGCAGCCCCGCAGCTGGGACAGAAAATTCACCCCTCCACTTT. This translates into CASSPAAGTENSPLHF.

The chain links TRBV2 to TRBJ2-2, with D unclear. Germline V CDR1 and CDR2: SNHLY, FYNNEI. The CDR3 has 13 residues. The ends were cut back, 8 bases at V and 7 bases at J, with 14 bases in the middle. The CDR3 is CASAGPLGGELFF. The CDR3, as DNA: TGTGCCAGCGCAGGACCACTGGGCGGGGAGCTGTTTTTT.

This clone was picked up a small number of times. The chain joins TRBV2 to TRBJ2-7, with TRBD2 as a possible D gene (5 bases). The V gene's germline CDR1 is SNHLY and CDR2 FYNNEI. Trimming took 3 bases from V and 7 from J, leaving 13 bases between them. The CDR3 loop spans 13 amino acids. As DNA, the CDR3 is TGTGCCAGCAGTGAGGAGGCTTTTGTGGAGCAGTACTTC. This gives the protein CASSEEAFVEQYF.

The rearrangement joins TRBV7-9 to TRBJ2-7; 7 bases are shared with TRBD2. The CDR3 totals 12 residues. Germline lookup yields CDR1 SEHNR and CDR2 FQNEAQ (reference sequence). The junction had 1 base not matched to a gene; V was cut back by 5 bases and J by 3 bases. DNA for the CDR3: TGTGCCAGCAGCCGGGGGGACTACGAGCAGTACTTC. This sequence encodes CASSRGDYEQYF. Variable domain in full (rest from reference TRBV7-9 and TRBJ2-7): DTGVSQNPRHKITKRGQNVTFRCDPISEHNRLYWYRQTLGQGPEFLTYFQNEAQLEKSRLLSDRFSAERPKGSFSTLEIQRTEQGDSAMYLCASSRGDYEQYFGPGTRLTVT.

The rearrangement links TRBV6-5 to TRBJ1-4; D is unclear. The germline CDR1 and CDR2 sequences are MNHEY and SVGAGI. The CDR3 extends over 13 amino acids. V was cut by 4 bases and J by 7 bases, with 10 bases left in between. This chain's CDR3 is CASSSQFGEKLFF. The CDR3 coding sequence is TGTGCCAGCAGTTCTCAGTTTGGTGAAAAACTGTTTTTT.

The CDR3 DNA is TGCGCCAGCAGCCGGACCTCACAGGGGTTCTCTGAAGCTTTCTTT. Translating gives CASSRTSQGFSEAFF. V is TRBV5-1 and J is TRBJ1-1; 7 bases line up with TRBD1. The CDR3 is 15 amino acids. The germline V gene has CDR1 SGHRS and CDR2 YFSETQ. J gave up 6 bases and V 4 bases, and 12 bases lay outside the gene matches.

The V call is TRBV5-4, the J call TRBJ2-2, with 9 bases that match TRBD2. Per the germline V gene, CDR1 is SGHNT and CDR2 is YYREEE (reference sequence). CDR3 length equals 16 residues. V lost 0 bases and J lost 4; bases outside the gene matches: 4. The DNA for the CDR3 is TGTGCCAGCAGCTTGGCCCTAGCGGGGTCCACCGGGGAGCTGTTTTTT. Translated: CASSLALAGSTGELFF.

This clone has only a few counts. The chain recombines TRBV5-1 with TRBJ2-7; the D is unclear. V lost 0 bases to trimming and J lost 4 bases, with 14 bases between them. The germline gives CDR1 SGHRS, CDR2 YFSETQ. CDR3 size: 15 residues. Here the CDR3 reads CASSLVGNGFYEQYF. In nucleotides, the CDR3 is TGCGCCAGCAGCTTGGTGGGAAATGGGTTTTACGAGCAGTACTTC. The complete variable domain, with remaining parts taken from reference TRBV5-1 and TRBJ2-7, reads KAGVTQTPRYLIKTRGQQVTLSCSPISGHRSVSWYQQTPGQGLQFLFEYFSETQRNKGNFPGRFSGRQFSNSRSEMNVSTLELGDSALYLCASSLVGNGFYEQYFGPGTRLTVT.

Only a few counts were recorded for this clone. The DNA of the CDR3 is TGCGCCAGCAGCCGGAATGGTCCCGGGACTAGCCTGGATACGCAGTATTTT. Its translation is CASSRNGPGTSLDTQYF. The V and J genes are TRBV4-3 and TRBJ2-3; 9 bases match TRBD2. Germline V lookup: CDR1 LGHNA, CDR2 YSLEER. The CDR3 consists of 17 residues. After removal of 4 bases from V and 6 bases from J, the junction contained 14 bases not matched to a gene.